The present entry profiles one T cell receptor beta chain with its context. Its target is not known. This entry belongs to a study of OX40 agonist ivuxolimab in advanced cancers. TCRdb's copy holds only in-frame clones and misses some; the assay was immunoSEQ multiplex PCR. There are 65,000 to 85,000 clones in the sample; about 90% occur only once, and under 10% lies in the top ten. Study-wide points: Doses of 0.1 to 3.0 mg/kg were accompanied by clonal expansion of CD4+ and CD8+ blood T cells by week 6.

The ends were cut back, 1 base at V and 1 base at J, with 13 bases in the middle. The CDR3 totals 16 residues. Germline CDR1 and CDR2: MGHDK and SYGVNS. The chain couples TRBV25-1 to TRBJ1-1; possible D gene TRBD1, 5 bases. The starting material was CD4+ or CD8+ T cells sorted from blood, obtained in a trial of the OX40 agonist ivuxolimab. This clonotype was obtained from an adult with an advanced solid tumor such as melanoma, head and neck, liver or kidney cancer. CDR3 nucleotides: TGTGCCAGCAGTGAATTCACAACAGGACAGAACACTGAAGCTTTCTTT. Residues: CASSEFTTGQNTEAFF.